The entry that follows covers one TCR beta chain sequence. Its target is not known. TCRdb keeps only in-frame clones here, not all; method: immunoSEQ multiplex PCR. The sample comprises 100,000 to 120,000 clones, about nine tenths of which are singletons, and more than 2% rests with the top ten. This CDR3 comprises 15 residues. J lost 3 bases, V lost 5 bases, and 7 bases had no gene match. CDR1 is KGHDR, CDR2 SFDVKD, per germline. The source of the sample is a study of T cell responses to AZD1222 COVID-19 vaccine. General study points: In the spike-specific TCR repertoire, nearly half reportedly target unmutated variant regions. With two AZD1222 doses given, Spike-specific TCR breadth and depth both rose. Seropositive AZD1222 recipients at baseline numbered only five or six. The sample set comprised mostly white British donors with more females, and clonal diversity was possibly underestimated.

This TCR was sampled from an adult who received the AZD1222 COVID-19 vaccine. This chain connects TRBV24-1 to TRBJ2-7; 9 nucleotides match TRBD1. The specimen was peripheral blood, collected 28 days after the second AZD1222 dose. Here the CDR3 reads CATSGPGTGHYEQYF. The CDR3 DNA reads TGTGCCACCAGTGGGCCAGGGACAGGGCACTACGAGCAGTACTTC.